The T cell receptor (beta chain) under discussion was sequenced for a study of T cells in Graves' hyperthyroidism and ophthalmopathy. Those patients with uncontrolled infection, other autoimmune disease, pregnancy or lactation were excluded. Amplification of TCR beta CDR3 regions was performed using RNA transcripts as template. First-round RT-PCR of the TCR CDR3 relied on the HTBI primer set. TCRdb re-analysed the multiplex PCR reads in MiXCR, keeping a single row per CDR3 protein. The table shows fewer than 750,000 distinct CDR3 sequences, with around 46% occurring only once. This clonotype was found many times. V was shortened by 5 bases and J by 1 base, with 23 bases between the two germline ends. CDR1 and CDR2 (germline): SEHNR, FQNEAQ (reference sequence). The CDR3 runs to 19 residues.

The sequencing input was peripheral blood or thyroid tissue (not recorded which). The rearrangement joins TRBV7-9 to TRBJ2-2; D is unclear. The sequence was collected from a woman under 30 with Graves' hyperthyroidism. Here the CDR3 DNA reads TGTGCCAGCAGCCTTTCAACAAGTTCCGAAAGGGTGAACACCGGGGAGCTGTTTTTT. This gives the protein CASSLSTSSERVNTGELFF.